This T cell receptor beta chain was sequenced for a study of T-cell memory formation after mild COVID-19. TCRdb passed the 5' RACE reads through MiXCR, listing each CDR3 protein once. Of over 45,000 distinct CDR3 sequences listed, around 10% are singletons. In regard to this clonotype: What it recognizes is unknown.

Study findings and constraints: Clones which contracted sat mainly in CM and EM if CD4+, and in EMRA if CD8+.

Per germline, CDR1 MNHEY and CDR2 SMNVEV (reference sequence). The germline V and J ends were trimmed by 7 bases and 0 bases, with 10 bases remaining between them. The CDR3 has 13 amino acids. The clonotype was recovered from an adult woman who had mild COVID-19 (a few samples of this study predate the infection). Cell type and time point are not known. This rearrangement joins TRBV27 to TRBJ2-7; D remains ambiguous. Sequencing used PBMCs or a T cell subset sorted from them (not recorded which). This chain's CDR3 is CASKGLSSYEQYF. The CDR3 bases are TGTGCCAGCAAGGGTCTTAGCTCCTACGAGCAGTACTTC.